The 27 T cell receptor beta chains presented below share a single source sample, sequenced in a study of glioma-infiltrating T cells (dated by TCRdb to about 2016). TCRdb shows the sequencer as Illumina MiSeq. TCR alpha and beta CDR3 regions were amplified with the iRepertoire nested amplicon-rescue multiplex PCR (arm-PCR) platform from RNA. TCRdb applied fastp at Q25 and MiXCR to the public reads, then kept only in-frame beta chains. One record per CDR3 amino acid sequence lists the most common genes and DNA. The sample table records approximately 110,000 distinct CDR3 sequences; 23% of these occur just once. The top ten hold roughly 15% of the sample. The sequenced sample consisted of glioma tissue, nonneoplastic brain tissue, or PBMCs (not recorded which). These receptors were collected from a human donor with low-grade glioma or glioblastoma, undergoing nonglioma brain surgery, or in good health (not recorded which).

This clonotype has a handful of counts. This chain connects TRBV10-3 to TRBJ1-4; the D is unclear. Trimming removed 4 bases from V and 0 bases from J, with 6 bases in between. The CDR3 runs to 14 residues. CDR1 ENHRY and CDR2 SYGVKD come from the germline V gene. CDR3 sequence (DNA): TGTGCCATCAGTGGTGGGTCAACTAATGAAAAACTGTTTTTT. It encodes CAISGGSTNEKLFF.

This clonotype was counted ten times or more. The J gene is TRBJ2-3, the V gene TRBV4-2, with a weak D call TRBD2 (6 bases). Trimming removed 3 bases from V and 8 bases from J, with 12 bases in between. CDR3 size: 13 residues. From germline, CDR1 is LGHNA and CDR2 YNFKEQ. CDR3 nucleotides: TGTGCCAGCAGCCAGGAGGGCCTCGCTACGCAGTATTTT. Residues: CASSQEGLATQYF.

The sample holds a few counts of this clonotype. The chain uses TRBV18 and TRBJ2-1; TRBD2 aligns across 7 bases. The CDR3 has 16 residues. J lost 0 bases, V lost 3 bases, and 5 bases had no gene match. Germline loops: CDR1 KGHSH, CDR2 LQKENI. CDR3 in amino acids: CASSPPSGGSYNEQFF. The CDR3 coding sequence is TGTGCCAGCTCACCTCCTAGCGGAGGCTCCTACAATGAGCAGTTCTTC.

This clonotype was observed many times. The chain joins TRBV27 to TRBJ2-7, with D possibly being TRBD1 or TRBD2 (5 bases each). CDR1 MNHEY and CDR2 SMNVEV come from the germline V gene (reference sequence). The CDR3 is 15 residues long. Trimming removed 5 bases at V and 2 bases at J, with 16 bases between. The CDR3 reads CASSRVRGAPYEQYF. The CDR3 coding sequence is TGTGCCAGCAGTCGGGTGCGAGGGGCTCCCTACGAGCAGTACTTC.

Regarding this clonotype: Since a much larger clone is just one base distant, this may be a read error. The chain joins TRBV4-1 to TRBJ1-2; D remains ambiguous. Per the germline V gene, CDR1 is MGHRA and CDR2 is YSYEKL. The CDR3 contains 13 residues. The germline V and J ends were trimmed by 1 base and 7 bases, with 10 bases remaining between them. The CDR3 DNA is TGCGCCAGCAGCCAAGGCACAGATTGTGGCTACACCTTC. Encoded protein: CASSQGTDCGYTF.

The DNA for the CDR3 is TGTGCCTGGACAGGAGGAGTCAATCAGCCCCAGCATTTT. This encodes CAWTGGVNQPQHF. The chain has TRBV30 and TRBJ1-5; D not certain. The CDR3 runs to 13 residues. Trimming shortened V by 4 bases and J by 3 bases, and 10 bases separated the two germline ends. The germline V gene has CDR1 GTSNPN and CDR2 SVGIG (reference sequence).

The J gene is TRBJ1-3, the V gene TRBV9; possible D gene TRBD1, 5 bases. Germline V gives CDR1 SGDLS, CDR2 YYNGEE. This CDR3 region has 15 residues. V gave up 4 bases and J gave up 2 bases, with 13 bases separating them. The CDR3 DNA sequence: TGTGCCAGCAGCCTAGGGGATACTCCTGGAAACACCATATATTTT. It codes for CASSLGDTPGNTIYF.

This clonotype occurred many times. The rearrangement uses TRBV7-2 and TRBJ2-7, with 8 bases that match TRBD2. The CDR3 is 14 residues long. J was trimmed by 3 bases and V by 5 bases; bases with no gene match: 6. Germline loops: CDR1 SGHTA, CDR2 FQGNSA. DNA for the CDR3: TGTGCCAGCAGCCCTCGGGAGGGTGGCTACGAGCAGTACTTC. Protein product: CASSPREGGYEQYF.

This clonotype was counted ten times or more. The chain links TRBV6-2 or TRBV6-3 to TRBJ2-3; weak D call: TRBD2 (6 bases). Germline V gene data show CDR1 as MNHEY and CDR2 as SVGEGT. This CDR3 is 17 amino acids long. Trimming removed 2 bases from V and 3 bases from J, with 18 bases in between. DNA of the CDR3: TGTGCCAGCAGTTACCCCTTGGAGGAGGGTGCTACAGATACGCAGTATTTT. The encoded protein is CASSYPLEEGATDTQYF.

This clonotype was seen at least ten times. The rearrangement uses TRBV3-1 and TRBJ1-2; the D is unclear. The CDR3 is 12 amino acids. In germline, CDR1 is LGHDT, CDR2 YNNKEL (reference sequence). V lost 5 bases, J lost 6 bases, and 10 bases lay in between. The CDR3 loop reads CASSYGPDGYTF. The CDR3 DNA reads as TGTGCCAGCAGCTACGGCCCTGATGGCTACACCTTC.

On this clonotype: A much larger clone lies one base from this, so it may be a read error. V gene TRBV7-2 combines with J gene TRBJ1-6, with D perhaps matching TRBD1 (5 bases). The CDR3 is 15 amino acids. Germline V gene data show CDR1 as SGHTA and CDR2 as FQGNSA. CDR3 bases: TGTGCCGGCAGCTTTACGTCCAGGGAGAATTCACCCCTCCACTTT. Its protein is CAGSFTSRENSPLHF.

This clonotype came up a few times. The V call is TRBV3-1, the J call TRBJ2-5, with 10 nucleotides matching TRBD2. The CDR3 contains 15 residues. V was pared by 2 bases and J by 4 bases, with 4 bases of the junction left unmatched. In germline, CDR1 is LGHDT, CDR2 YNNKEL (reference sequence). The CDR3 protein is CASSQLAGAGETQYF. CDR3 in DNA: TGTGCCAGCAGCCAACTAGCGGGGGCTGGAGAGACCCAGTACTTC.

This clonotype was counted ten times or more. J is TRBJ2-7 and V is TRBV28; 8 positions match TRBD1. After removal of 6 bases from V and 3 bases from J, the junction contained 4 bases not matched to a gene. Germline V CDR1 and CDR2: MDHEN, SYDVKM. The CDR3 runs to 13 residues. This CDR3 reads CASRPTGGYEQYF. CDR3 in DNA: TGTGCCAGCAGACCCACAGGGGGCTACGAGCAGTACTTC.

CDR3 bases: TGTGCCAGCCGGGACGGAGGGGGACACTATTACAATGAGCAGTTCTTC. Protein: CASRDGGGHYYNEQFF. The chain is built from TRBV10-3 and TRBJ2-1, with D tentatively TRBD1 or TRBD2 (6 bases each). The CDR3 is 16 amino acids. In germline, CDR1 is ENHRY, CDR2 SYGVKD. V lost 10 bases, J lost 4 bases, and 23 bases lay in between.

V usage is TRBV7-9 and J usage is TRBJ2-7, with 9 nucleotides matching TRBD2. V lost 1 base to trimming and J lost 6 bases; unmatched junction nucleotides: 10. The CDR3 totals 16 residues. Germline lookup yields CDR1 SEHNR and CDR2 FQNEAQ (reference sequence). The CDR3 is CASSLGLAGPGLEQYF. Written as DNA, the CDR3 is TGTGCCAGCAGCTTAGGGCTAGCGGGACCGGGCCTCGAGCAGTACTTC.

The rearrangement uses TRBV6-4 and TRBJ2-3; 7 bases fit TRBD2. Germline V CDR1 and CDR2: MRHNA, SNTAGT. V shed 0 bases and J 2 bases; nucleotides not matched to a gene: 2. This CDR3 is built from 15 residues. The CDR3 region is CASSDSGGDTDTQYF. CDR3 bases: TGTGCCAGCAGTGACTCGGGGGGGGACACAGATACGCAGTATTTT.

This clonotype was seen only once. An end of the junction differs from the germline gene, which may be a read error. The chain joins TRBV6-6 to TRBJ2-3; possible D gene TRBD1, 5 bases. The CDR3 covers 15 residues. CDR1 is MNHNY and CDR2 is SVGAGI in the germline V gene (reference sequence). CDR3 in DNA: TGCGCCAGCAGTTACACAGGACCGCTCAGTGATACGCAGTATTTT. It translates to CASSYTGPLSDTQYF.

This clonotype was detected ten times or more. The genes are TRBV27 and TRBJ1-5, with D uncertain. Germline loops: CDR1 MNHEY, CDR2 SMNVEV (reference sequence). The CDR3 has 15 residues. V was trimmed by 6 bases and J by 7 bases, leaving 19 bases between them. In DNA form, the CDR3 reads TGTGCCAGCAGCAATTCTCCGGGGATCAGCCAGCCCCAGCATTTT. It codes for CASSNSPGISQPQHF.

This clonotype was found many times. This sequence joins TRBV4-3 and TRBJ2-1; 9 bases are a match to TRBD1. The CDR3 is 16 amino acids. V shed 1 base, J shed 7 bases, and the junction held 8 bases outside the gene matches. Germline CDR1 LGHNA, CDR2 YSLEER. Here the CDR3 reads CASSQGLGQGRNEQFF. CDR3 sequence (DNA): TGCGCCAGCAGCCAAGGATTGGGACAGGGTAGAAATGAGCAGTTCTTC.

The CDR3 protein is CASSRGGREEKLFF. CDR3 bases: TGTGCCAGCTCACGAGGGGGAAGAGAAGAAAAACTGTTTTTT. The gene calls are TRBV18 and TRBJ1-4, with D possibly TRBD1 on 6 matching bases. The CDR3 is 14 residues long. Germline V gene data show CDR1 as KGHSH and CDR2 as LQKENI. V was trimmed by 4 bases and J by 8 bases, leaving 14 bases between them.

The sample holds many counts of this clonotype. The rearrangement links TRBV3-1 to TRBJ1-5; a weak D match, TRBD1 (5 bases). V lost 4 bases to trimming and J lost 1 base, with 11 bases between them. There are 15 residues in the CDR3. CDR1 is LGHDT and CDR2 is YNNKEL in the germline V gene (reference sequence). CDR3 sequence: CASSPLGGSNQPQHF. The CDR3 region has the DNA TGTGCCAGCAGCCCGCTCGGGGGGAGCAATCAGCCCCAGCATTTT.

The table lists this clonotype with many counts. The CDR3 reads CASSQGQGRNTIYF. For the CDR3, the DNA is TGTGCCAGCAGCCAAGGACAGGGAAGAAACACCATATATTTT. The chain combines TRBV3-1 with TRBJ1-3; TRBD1 aligns across 7 bases. The CDR3 contains 14 residues. The germline V gene encodes CDR1 LGHDT and CDR2 YNNKEL (reference sequence). Trimming at V came to 1 base and at J to 5 bases, leaving 2 bases not matched to a gene.

This clonotype was seen ten or more times. J is TRBJ2-3 and V is TRBV4-2; TRBD2 matches at 10 bases. CDR3 length: 16 residues. Unmatched junction bases numbered 5, after V lost 3 bases and J lost 2 bases. From germline, CDR1 is LGHNA and CDR2 YNFKEQ. Here the CDR3 DNA reads TGTGCCAGCAGCCACGGGACTAGCGAGACCACAGATACGCAGTATTTT. This translates into CASSHGTSETTDTQYF.

V gene TRBV5-1 combines with J gene TRBJ2-7; 7 bases are a match to TRBD2. In germline, CDR1 is SGHRS, CDR2 YFSETQ. The V and J ends lost 6 bases and 6 bases, in that order; junction bases with no gene match: 15. The CDR3 has 15 amino acids. The DNA for the CDR3 is TGCGCCAGCACCCCCGGCAGGGCGGGAGCCGGCGAGCAGTACTTC. This sequence encodes CASTPGRAGAGEQYF.

In the case of this clonotype: Since a much larger clone is just one base distant, this may be a read error. This sequence joins TRBV18 and TRBJ1-1; D is unclear. This CDR3 contains 16 residues. Trimming took 3 bases from V and 1 from J, leaving 15 bases between them. Germline V gives CDR1 KGHSH, CDR2 LQKENI. The chain's CDR3 is CASSPQAGKANTEAFF. The CDR3 DNA reads TGTGCCAGCTCACCTCAAGCCGGGAAGGCGAACACTGAAGCTTTCTTT.

This clonotype has only one observation. The rearrangement uses TRBV30 and TRBJ2-7, with D perhaps matching TRBD1 (5 bases). V lost 4 bases to trimming and J lost 1 base, with 17 bases between them. This CDR3 contains 15 residues. CDR1 is GTSNPN and CDR2 is SVGIG in the germline V gene (reference sequence). In DNA form, the CDR3 reads TGTGCCTGGAAGGCCACAGGACCCTTTTCCTACGAGCAGTACTTC. The encoded protein is CAWKATGPFSYEQYF.

This clonotype was detected only a few times. The V gene is TRBV4-2, the J gene TRBJ1-3; the D is unclear. Trimming left V 5 bases short and J 0 bases short, with 14 bases between. The CDR3 is 16 residues long. Per the germline V gene, CDR1 is LGHNA and CDR2 is YNFKEQ. The CDR3, as DNA: TGTGCCAGCAGCTTAACAGCGACCGTCTCTGGAAACACCATATATTTT. Encoded protein: CASSLTATVSGNTIYF.